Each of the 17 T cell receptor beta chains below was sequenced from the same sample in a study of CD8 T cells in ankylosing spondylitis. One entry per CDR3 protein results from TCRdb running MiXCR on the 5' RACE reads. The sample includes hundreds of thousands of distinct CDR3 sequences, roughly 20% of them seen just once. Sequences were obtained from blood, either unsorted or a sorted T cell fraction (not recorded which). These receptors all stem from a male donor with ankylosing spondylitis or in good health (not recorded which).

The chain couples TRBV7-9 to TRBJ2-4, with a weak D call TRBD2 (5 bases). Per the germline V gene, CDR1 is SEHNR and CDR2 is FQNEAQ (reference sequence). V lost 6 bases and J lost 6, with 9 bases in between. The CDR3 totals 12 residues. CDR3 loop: CASRDLGNIQYF. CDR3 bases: TGTGCCAGCAGGGACTTGGGAAACATTCAGTACTTC.

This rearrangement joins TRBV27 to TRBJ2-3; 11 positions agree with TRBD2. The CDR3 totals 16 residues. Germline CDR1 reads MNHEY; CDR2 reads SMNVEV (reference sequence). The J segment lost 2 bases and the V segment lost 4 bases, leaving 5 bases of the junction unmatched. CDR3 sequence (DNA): TGTGCCAGCAGTTCGTCTAGCGGGGGGATCACAGATACGCAGTATTTT. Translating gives CASSSSSGGITDTQYF.

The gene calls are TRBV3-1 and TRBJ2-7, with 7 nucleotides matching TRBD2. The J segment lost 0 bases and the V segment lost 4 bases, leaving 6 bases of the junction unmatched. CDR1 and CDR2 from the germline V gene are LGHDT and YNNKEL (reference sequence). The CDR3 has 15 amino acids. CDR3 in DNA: TGTGCCAGCAGCCCCCCGGGGGGTAACTCCTACGAGCAGTACTTC. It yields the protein CASSPPGGNSYEQYF.

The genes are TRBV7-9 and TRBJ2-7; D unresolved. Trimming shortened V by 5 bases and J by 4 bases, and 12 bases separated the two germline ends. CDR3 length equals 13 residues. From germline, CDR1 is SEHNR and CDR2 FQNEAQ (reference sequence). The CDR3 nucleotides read TGTGCCAGCAGCCCACGCCTAGGTTACGAGCAGTACTTC. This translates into CASSPRLGYEQYF. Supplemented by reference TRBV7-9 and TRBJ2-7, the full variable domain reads DTGVSQNPRHKITKRGQNVTFRCDPISEHNRLYWYRQTLGQGPEFLTYFQNEAQLEKSRLLSDRFSAERPKGSFSTLEIQRTEQGDSAMYLCASSPRLGYEQYFGPGTRLTVT.

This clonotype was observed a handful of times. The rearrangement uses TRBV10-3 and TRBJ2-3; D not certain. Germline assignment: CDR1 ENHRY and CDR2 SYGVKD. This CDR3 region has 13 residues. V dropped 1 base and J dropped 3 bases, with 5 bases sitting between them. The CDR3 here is CAISEFKTDTQYF. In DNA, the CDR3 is TGTGCCATCAGTGAGTTCAAGACAGATACGCAGTATTTT.

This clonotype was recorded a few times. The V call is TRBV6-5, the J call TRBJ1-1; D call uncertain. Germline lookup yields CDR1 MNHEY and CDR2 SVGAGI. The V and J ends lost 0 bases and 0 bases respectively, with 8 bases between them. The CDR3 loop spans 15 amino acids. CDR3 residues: CASSYSLELNTEAFF. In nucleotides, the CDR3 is TGTGCCAGCAGTTACTCGCTGGAATTGAACACTGAAGCTTTCTTT.

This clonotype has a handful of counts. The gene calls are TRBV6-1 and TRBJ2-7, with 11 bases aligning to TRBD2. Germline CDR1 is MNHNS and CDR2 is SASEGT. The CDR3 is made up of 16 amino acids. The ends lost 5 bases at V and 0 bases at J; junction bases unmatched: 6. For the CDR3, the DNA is TGTGCCAGCAGTCTGCTAGCGGGGGGCTCCTCCTACGAGCAGTACTTC. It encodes CASSLLAGGSSYEQYF.

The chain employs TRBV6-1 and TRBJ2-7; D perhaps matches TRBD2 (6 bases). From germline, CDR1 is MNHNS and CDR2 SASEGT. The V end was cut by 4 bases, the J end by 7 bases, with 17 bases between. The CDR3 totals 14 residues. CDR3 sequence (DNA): TGTGCCAGCAGTGCCGGGACTGGGTTTAGAGAGCAGTACTTC. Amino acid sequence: CASSAGTGFREQYF.

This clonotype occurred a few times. For the CDR3, the DNA is TGTGCCAGCAGTTTATACCCCGAAAACTACAGGGATGGGGCCAACGTCCTGACTTTC. Amino acids: CASSLYPENYRDGANVLTF. This sequence joins TRBV27 and TRBJ2-6; D may be TRBD1 (6 bases). The CDR3 sequence is 19 residues long. The germline V gene has CDR1 MNHEY and CDR2 SMNVEV (reference sequence). V lost 1 base and J lost 3, with 19 bases in between.

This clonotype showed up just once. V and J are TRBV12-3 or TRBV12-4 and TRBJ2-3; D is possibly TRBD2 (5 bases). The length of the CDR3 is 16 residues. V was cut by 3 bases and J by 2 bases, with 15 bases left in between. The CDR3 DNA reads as TGTGCCAGCAGTTTCGTCCTAGCCAAGTACACAGATACGCAGTATTTT. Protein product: CASSFVLAKYTDTQYF.

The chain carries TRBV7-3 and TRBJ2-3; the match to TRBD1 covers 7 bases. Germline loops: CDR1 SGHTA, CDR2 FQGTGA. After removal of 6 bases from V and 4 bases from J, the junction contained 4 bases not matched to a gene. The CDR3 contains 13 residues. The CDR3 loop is CASRNTGADTQYF. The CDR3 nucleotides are TGTGCCAGCAGGAATACAGGGGCAGATACGCAGTATTTT.

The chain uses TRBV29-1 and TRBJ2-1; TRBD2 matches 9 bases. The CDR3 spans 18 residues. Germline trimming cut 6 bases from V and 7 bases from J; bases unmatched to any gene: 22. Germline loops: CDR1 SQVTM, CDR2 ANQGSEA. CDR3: CSVAGRGKDSGGLNEQFF. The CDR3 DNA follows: TGCAGCGTCGCCGGCAGGGGTAAGGATAGCGGGGGTCTAAATGAGCAGTTCTTC.

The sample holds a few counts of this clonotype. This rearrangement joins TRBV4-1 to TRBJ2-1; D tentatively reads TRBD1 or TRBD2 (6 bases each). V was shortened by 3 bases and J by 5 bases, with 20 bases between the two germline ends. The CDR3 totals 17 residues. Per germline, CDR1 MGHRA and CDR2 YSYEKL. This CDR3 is CASSHRLRGRGDNEQFF. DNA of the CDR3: TGCGCCAGCAGCCACCGCCTCAGGGGCCGCGGGGACAATGAGCAGTTCTTC.

The CDR3 coding sequence is TGTGCCAGCAGTTTGTGGGATTACGGACAGCCCCAGCATTTT. Amino acid sequence: CASSLWDYGQPQHF. The chain combines TRBV12-3 or TRBV12-4 with TRBJ1-5, with D unclear. Trimming pared 3 bases from V and 7 bases from J, leaving 13 bases between. The CDR3 extends over 14 amino acids.

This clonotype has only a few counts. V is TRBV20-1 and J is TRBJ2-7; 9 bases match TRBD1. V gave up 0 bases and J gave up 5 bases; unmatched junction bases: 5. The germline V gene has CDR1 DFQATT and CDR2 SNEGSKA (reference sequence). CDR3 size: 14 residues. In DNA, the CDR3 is TGCAGTGCTAGAGAGGGACAGGGCATCCACGAGCAGTACTTC. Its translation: CSAREGQGIHEQYF.

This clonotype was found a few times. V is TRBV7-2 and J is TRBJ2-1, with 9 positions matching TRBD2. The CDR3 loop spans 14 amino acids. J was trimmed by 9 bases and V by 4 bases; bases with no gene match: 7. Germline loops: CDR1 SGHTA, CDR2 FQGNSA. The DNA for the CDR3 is TGTGCCAGCAGCTATGTTAGCGGGGGAGCTGAGCAGTTCTTC. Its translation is CASSYVSGGAEQFF.

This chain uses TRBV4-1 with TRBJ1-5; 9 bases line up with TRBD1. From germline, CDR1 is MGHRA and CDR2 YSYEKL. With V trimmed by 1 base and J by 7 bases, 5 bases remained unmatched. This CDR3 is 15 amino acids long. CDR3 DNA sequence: TGCGCCAGCAGCCAAGTACAGGGGGCTGAGCAGCCCCAGCATTTT. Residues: CASSQVQGAEQPQHF.